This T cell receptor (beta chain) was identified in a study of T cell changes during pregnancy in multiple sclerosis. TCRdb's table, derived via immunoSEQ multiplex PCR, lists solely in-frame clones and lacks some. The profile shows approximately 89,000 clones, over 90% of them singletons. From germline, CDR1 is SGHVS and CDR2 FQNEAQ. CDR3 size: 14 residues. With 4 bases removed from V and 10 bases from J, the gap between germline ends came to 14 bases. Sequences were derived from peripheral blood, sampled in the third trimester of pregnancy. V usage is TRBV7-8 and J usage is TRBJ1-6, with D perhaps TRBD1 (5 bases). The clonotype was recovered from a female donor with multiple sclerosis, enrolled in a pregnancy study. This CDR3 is CASSSPEGASPLHF. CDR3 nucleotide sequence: TGTGCCAGCAGCTCTCCGGAAGGGGCCTCACCCCTCCACTTT.